The 27 T cell receptor beta chains in this list originate from one sample, sequenced in a study of blood T cell repertoires in COVID-19. Clones were read by immunoSEQ multiplex PCR, and TCRdb kept only the in-frame ones, dropping some. The data show over 90,000 clones, around nine tenths seen once. The sequencing sample was made of peripheral blood. These receptors all stem from a man between 45 and 60 years old in a cohort sampled during active COVID-19.

DNA for the CDR3: TGTGCCACCAGTGAATGGGGCCGGGACGAGCAGTACTTC. This gives the protein CATSEWGRDEQYF. J is TRBJ2-7 and V is TRBV24-1; TRBD1 might be the D (5 bases). The germline V and J ends were trimmed by 4 bases and 5 bases, with 11 bases remaining between them. The CDR3 covers 13 residues. The germline V gene has CDR1 KGHDR and CDR2 SFDVKD.

The V gene is TRBV3-1 (or the pseudogene TRBV3-2), the J gene TRBJ1-1; 8 nucleotides agree with TRBD1. The CDR3 has 14 residues. V shed 6 bases and J 5 bases; nucleotides not matched to a gene: 8. Germline lookup yields CDR1 LGHDT and CDR2 YNNKEL (reference sequence). CDR3 sequence reads: CASSPDRVGTEAFF. CDR3 coding DNA: TGTGCCAGCAGTCCGGACAGGGTGGGTACTGAAGCTTTCTTT.

This clone was recorded only once. V and J are TRBV10-3 and TRBJ2-7, with 7 bases identical to TRBD1. The CDR3 runs to 12 residues. V lost 10 bases and J lost 3; bases outside the gene matches: 6. Germline V gene sequence: CDR1 ENHRY, CDR2 SYGVKD. CDR3 in amino acids: CAKNHRGYEQYV. As DNA, the CDR3 is TGTGCCAAGAACCACAGGGGCTACGAGCAGTACGTC.

The chain links TRBV2 to TRBJ1-1; D remains ambiguous. The CDR3 consists of 13 residues. The V end lost 5 bases, the J end lost 4 bases, and 11 bases lay between the germline ends. Germline loops: CDR1 SNHLY, CDR2 FYNNEI. Here the CDR3 reads CASSPGSGTEAFF. In nucleotides, the CDR3 is TGTGCCAGCAGTCCAGGTTCTGGCACTGAAGCTTTCTTT.

The chain employs TRBV5-4 and TRBJ2-7; D is unresolved. The V end lost 0 bases, the J end lost 3 bases, and 7 bases lay between the germline ends. Germline CDR1 SGHNT, CDR2 YYREEE (reference sequence). This CDR3 spans 13 amino acids. The CDR3, as DNA: TGTGCCAGCAGCTTGGGCTCTAACTACGAGCAGTACTTC. Translation: CASSLGSNYEQYF.

In this sample, this clone turned up a few times. The rearrangement uses TRBV7-9 and TRBJ1-4; 7 bases align to TRBD1. V shed 6 bases and J 8 bases; nucleotides not matched to a gene: 12. Germline V CDR1 and CDR2: SEHNR, FQNEAQ (reference sequence). The CDR3 covers 15 residues. CDR3 protein: CASSSRRQGKEKLFF. The CDR3 DNA is TGTGCCAGCAGTTCCAGGCGACAGGGAAAAGAAAAACTGTTTTTT.

This chain connects TRBV5-1 to TRBJ1-3; TRBD1 aligns across 10 bases. The junction had 5 bases not matched to a gene; V was cut back by 4 bases and J by 4 bases. The CDR3 is made up of 15 amino acids. Per the germline V gene, CDR1 is SGHRS and CDR2 is YFSETQ. The CDR3 here is CASSAGQGKGNTIYF. The CDR3 bases are TGCGCCAGCAGCGCGGGACAGGGGAAGGGAAACACCATATATTTT.

The rearrangement joins TRBV6-6 to TRBJ1-1; no reliable D call. The CDR3 runs 11 residues. Per the germline V gene, CDR1 is MNHNY and CDR2 is SVGAGI (reference sequence). Trimming took 6 bases from V and 4 from J, leaving 6 bases between them. The CDR3 sequence is CASSKLTEAFF. The CDR3 DNA reads as TGTGCCAGCAGCAAACTCACTGAAGCTTTCTTT.

J is TRBJ1-6 and V is TRBV6-5; possible D gene TRBD1, 5 bases. Trimming shortened V by 0 bases and J by 2 bases, and 8 bases separated the two germline ends. The length of the CDR3 is 16 residues. Germline V gene lookup returns CDR1 MNHEY and CDR2 SVGAGI. CDR3 residues: CASSYSGGAYNSPLHF. The CDR3 coding sequence is TGTGCCAGCAGTTACTCGGGGGGAGCCTATAATTCACCCCTCCACTTT.

This chain joins TRBV9 and TRBJ2-5; 13 bases are a match to TRBD2. The ends lost 0 bases at V and 1 base at J; junction bases unmatched: 0. The CDR3 contains 16 residues. Germline V gives CDR1 SGDLS, CDR2 YYNGEE. The CDR3 loop is CASSVGTSGGQETQYF. Written as DNA, the CDR3 is TGTGCCAGCAGCGTAGGGACTAGCGGGGGCCAAGAGACCCAGTACTTC.

V is TRBV9 and J is TRBJ1-6, with 8 bases aligning to TRBD1. The CDR3 contains 18 residues. Trimming removed 4 bases from V and 0 bases from J; junction bases left unmatched: 9. The germline V gene encodes CDR1 SGDLS and CDR2 YYNGEE. The CDR3 reads CASSQNNRGSSYNSPLHF. CDR3 nucleotides: TGTGCCAGCAGCCAAAATAACAGGGGGAGCTCCTATAATTCACCCCTCCACTTT. Together with reference TRBV9 and TRBJ1-6, the CDR3 gives the full variable domain: DSGVTQTPKHLITATGQRVTLRCSPRSGDLSVYWYQQSLDQGLQFLIQYYNGEERAKGNILERFSAQQFPDLHSELNLSSLELGDSALYFCASSQNNRGSSYNSPLHFGNGTRLTVT.

The chain joins TRBV5-5 to TRBJ2-7; 14 nucleotides align to TRBD2. The ends lost 7 bases at V and 7 bases at J; junction bases unmatched: 4. This CDR3 region has 13 residues. Germline values: CDR1 SGHKS, CDR2 YYEKEE (reference sequence). CDR3 DNA sequence: TGTGCCAGCGGACTAGCGGGGGGCGGTGAGCAGTACGTC. This codes for CASGLAGGGEQYV.

The J gene is TRBJ2-7, the V gene TRBV19; 7 bases fit TRBD1. From germline, CDR1 is LNHDA and CDR2 SQIVND (reference sequence). Trimming at V came to 3 bases and at J to 3 bases, leaving 14 bases not matched to a gene. This CDR3 region has 17 residues. The CDR3 protein is CASSIQGRVRGYYEQYF. In nucleotides, the CDR3 is TGTGCCAGTAGTATCCAGGGTAGAGTCAGGGGGTACTACGAGCAGTACTTC. Complete variable domain (other parts from reference TRBV19 and TRBJ2-7): DGGITQSPKYLFRKEGQNVTLSCEQNLNHDAMYWYRQDPGQGLRLIYYSQIVNDFQKGDIAEGYSVSREKKESFPLTVTSAQKNPTAFYLCASSIQGRVRGYYEQYFGPGTRLTVT.

The chain uses TRBV7-2 and TRBJ2-7; 9 bases are a match to TRBD2. Looked up from germline, CDR1 is SGHTA and CDR2 is FQGNSA. V dropped 1 base and J dropped 4; count of bases not matched to a gene: 5. The CDR3 totals 15 residues. The DNA of the CDR3 is TGTGCCAGCAGCTTAGTTCCGACTAGCGGATACGAGCAGTACTTC. Amino acid sequence: CASSLVPTSGYEQYF. Looking up the rest from reference TRBV7-2 and TRBJ2-7 gives the full variable domain: GAGVSQSPSNKVTEKGKDVELRCDPISGHTALYWYRQSLGQGLEFLIYFQGNSAPDKSGLPSDRFSAERTGGSVSTLTIQRTQQEDSAVYLCASSLVPTSGYEQYFGPGTRLTVT.

This clone was seen once. CDR3 sequence: CASSPFPATLDSAGETQYF. The DNA for the CDR3 is TGTGCCAGCTCACCATTCCCGGCTACCTTAGACAGTGCAGGGGAGACCCAGTACTTC. J is TRBJ2-5 and V is TRBV18, with TRBD1 as a possible D gene (5 bases). Germline assignment: CDR1 KGHSH and CDR2 LQKENI. This CDR3 contains 19 residues. Trimming shortened V by 2 bases and J by 5 bases, and 27 bases separated the two germline ends.

V is TRBV28 and J is TRBJ1-2; no reliable D call. The CDR3 is made up of 17 amino acids. V lost 4 bases to trimming and J lost 0 bases, with 18 bases between them. The V gene's germline CDR1 is MDHEN and CDR2 SYDVKM. The CDR3: CASSSRLPSYSNYGYTF. In nucleotides, the CDR3 is TGTGCCAGCAGTTCACGCCTACCGTCGTATTCTAACTATGGCTACACCTTC.

This chain links TRBV4-3 with TRBJ1-2, with D perhaps matching TRBD1 (6 bases). This CDR3 contains 15 residues. V was trimmed by 1 base and J by 0 bases, leaving 9 bases between them. Germline V lookup: CDR1 LGHNA, CDR2 YSLEER. The CDR3 sequence: CASSQVPGANYGYTF. As DNA, the CDR3 is TGCGCCAGCAGCCAAGTCCCAGGGGCTAACTATGGCTACACCTTC.

The chain uses TRBV9 and TRBJ2-1; 9 bases are a match to TRBD1. V trimming: 3 bases; J trimming: 8 bases; junction bases outside the gene matches: 9. CDR1 and CDR2 (germline): SGDLS, YYNGEE. CDR3 size: 15 residues. This chain's CDR3 is CASSEQGQGSHEQFF. In DNA, the CDR3 is TGTGCCAGCAGCGAACAAGGACAGGGGTCGCATGAGCAGTTCTTC.

The chain joins TRBV9 to TRBJ1-2; TRBD1 agrees at 9 bases. The CDR3 spans 12 residues. Trimming at V came to 7 bases and at J to 7 bases, leaving 5 bases not matched to a gene. Germline V gene data show CDR1 as SGDLS and CDR2 as YYNGEE. CDR3 loop: CASLTGGGGYTF. Written as DNA, the CDR3 is TGTGCCAGCCTAACAGGGGGCGGTGGCTACACCTTC.

The chain carries TRBV20-1 and TRBJ2-7, with 11 nucleotides matching TRBD1. CDR1 DFQATT and CDR2 SNEGSKA come from the germline V gene (reference sequence). J lost 3 bases, V lost 3 bases, and 4 bases had no gene match. CDR3 length: 14 residues. The CDR3 loop is CSASRTGGFYEQYF. CDR3 DNA sequence: TGCAGTGCTAGTAGGACAGGGGGCTTCTACGAGCAGTACTTC.

This clone was detected only once. The chain has TRBV7-2 and TRBJ2-5; D is possibly TRBD2 (7 bases). The CDR3 totals 14 residues. The germline V gene encodes CDR1 SGHTA and CDR2 FQGNSA. V lost 6 bases to trimming and J lost 5 bases, with 16 bases between them. CDR3: CASSSGGWMETQYF. The CDR3 DNA reads as TGTGCCAGCAGTTCGGGGGGCTGGATGGAGACCCAGTACTTC.

This clone was found a few times. The V call is TRBV7-4, the J call TRBJ2-1, with 7 bases that match TRBD1. There are 15 residues in the CDR3. The germline CDR1 and CDR2 sequences are SGHVT and SQSDAQ. Trimming at V came to 3 bases and at J to 7 bases, leaving 9 bases not matched to a gene. The CDR3 DNA reads as TGTGCCAGCAGCTTGGACAGGCCTGAGGGTAATGAGCAGTTCTTC. Protein product: CASSLDRPEGNEQFF.

A word on this clone: The sample holds other DNA sequences that translate to the same CDR3. The chain combines TRBV2 with TRBJ1-1; D perhaps matches TRBD1 (5 bases). The V gene lost 6 bases and the J gene lost 5 bases, with 10 bases spanning the gap. Germline V gene lookup returns CDR1 SNHLY and CDR2 FYNNEI. The CDR3 is 12 amino acids. Here the CDR3 DNA reads TGTGCCAGCAGAGGCGGGGGAACTGAAGCTTTCTTT. It yields the protein CASRGGGTEAFF.

The genes are TRBV27 and TRBJ2-7; TRBD1 matches at 7 bases. After removal of 4 bases from V and 2 bases from J, the junction contained 8 bases not matched to a gene. Germline CDR1 and CDR2: MNHEY and SMNVEV (reference sequence). The CDR3 runs 15 residues. In DNA, the CDR3 is TGTGCCAGCAGTTCCAGACAGGGTTGGCCCTACGAGCAGTACTTC. Encoded protein: CASSSRQGWPYEQYF.

This rearrangement joins TRBV6-4 to TRBJ1-5; tentative D call: TRBD1 (5 bases). In germline, CDR1 is MRHNA, CDR2 SNTAGT. This CDR3 has 17 residues. CDR3: CPVVEAAGVYSNQPQHF. DNA of the CDR3: TGTCCCGTTGTTGAGGCGGCGGGGGTCTATAGCAATCAGCCCCAGCATTTT.

This clone has only one observation. V is TRBV15 and J is TRBJ2-5; no clear D gene. Germline CDR1 and CDR2: LNHNV and YYDKDF (reference sequence). There are 14 residues in the CDR3. V lost 1 base, J lost 2 bases, and 8 bases lay in between. CDR3 bases: TGTGCCACCAGCAGAGTACGAGGTCAAGAGACCCAGTACTTC. Translation gives CATSRVRGQETQYF.

This sequence joins TRBV24-1 and TRBJ1-5; 7 nucleotides agree with TRBD1. The V segment lost 3 bases and the J segment 6 bases; nucleotides outside the gene matches: 13. Germline CDR1 KGHDR, CDR2 SFDVKD. CDR3 length: 17 residues. CDR3 region: CATSDPGQAEGRQPQHF. CDR3 DNA: TGTGCCACCAGTGATCCAGGACAGGCAGAAGGTCGTCAGCCCCAGCATTTT.